The T cell receptor beta chain under discussion was sequenced for a study of blood T cell repertoires in COVID-19. At the level of the study: There were acute and convalescent COVID-19 samples, and they came from the United States, Italy and Spain.

The method was immunoSEQ multiplex PCR; TCRdb's version includes in-frame clones alone and lacks a portion of them. Of 200,000 to 300,000 clones in the sample, approximately 82% are singletons; the top ten hold 1.5% to 2%. The CDR3 is 15 residues long. Germline lookup yields CDR1 MNHNS and CDR2 SASEGT. V gave up 1 base and J gave up 3 bases, with 11 bases separating them. Material: peripheral blood. The source is an elderly woman with acute or convalescent COVID-19. The chain has TRBV6-1 and TRBJ2-3, with D unclear. CDR3 coding DNA: TGTGCCAGCAGTGAAGTCGTCCCCTTGACAGATACGCAGTATTTT. The encoded protein is CASSEVVPLTDTQYF.